Here is one T cell receptor beta chain with its context. The antigen is not known. This entry belongs to a study of cytomegalovirus exposure and HLA in healthy donors. Study-level findings and limits: Reportedly, HLA-A and HLA-B alleles of most subjects were accurately predicted from TCR beta. 87-base-pair reads could not separate some V segments, including TRBV6-2 and TRBV6-3.

CDR1 and CDR2 (germline): WSHSY, SAAADI. V was cut by 3 bases and J by 0 bases, with 17 bases left in between. The CDR3 has 17 residues. Vbeta (60) and Jbeta (13) primers were used in the PCR. Some clones are missing from TCRdb's copy, which holds only in-frame ones; the method was immunoSEQ multiplex PCR. The sample has tens of thousands of clones, 70% seen once. The clonotype was recovered from a woman between 45 and 60 years old in good health and CMV-seropositive. V usage is TRBV10-2 and J usage is TRBJ2-5, with TRBD2 as a possible D gene (6 bases). Sequenced input: PBMCs. CDR3: CASSDPIGREDQETQYF. The CDR3 DNA sequence: TGCGCCAGCAGTGACCCGATCGGGCGGGAAGACCAAGAGACCCAGTACTTC.